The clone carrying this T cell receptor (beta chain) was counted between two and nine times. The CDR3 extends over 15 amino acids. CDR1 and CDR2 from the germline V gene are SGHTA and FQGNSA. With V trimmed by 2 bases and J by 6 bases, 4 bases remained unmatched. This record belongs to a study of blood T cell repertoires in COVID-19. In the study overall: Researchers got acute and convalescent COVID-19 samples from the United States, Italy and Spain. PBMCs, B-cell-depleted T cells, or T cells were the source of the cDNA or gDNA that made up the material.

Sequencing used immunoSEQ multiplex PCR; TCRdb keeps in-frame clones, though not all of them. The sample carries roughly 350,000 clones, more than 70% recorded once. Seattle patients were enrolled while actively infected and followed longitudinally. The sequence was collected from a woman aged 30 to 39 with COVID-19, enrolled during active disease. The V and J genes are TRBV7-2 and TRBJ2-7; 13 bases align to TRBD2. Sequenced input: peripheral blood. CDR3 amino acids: CASSLPGLAGREQYF. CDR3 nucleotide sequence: TGTGCCAGCAGCTTACCGGGACTAGCGGGACGCGAGCAGTACTTC.